A selection of T cell receptor beta chains follows, all from one sample in a study of blood T cell repertoires in COVID-19. The protocol was immunoSEQ multiplex PCR, while the TCRdb copy is restricted to in-frame clones and leaves out a portion. The table has roughly 150,000 clones, less than 80% seen once. Sequencing was performed on PBMCs or T cells enriched from blood (not recorded which). These receptors were obtained from a woman between 65 and 79 years old in a cohort exposed to, infected with or recovered from COVID-19 (not recorded which). The CDR3 runs from the conserved cysteine through the conserved F or W. Fields, in order: V gene, clone size, CDR3 length, J gene, D gene, CDR3 protein, CDR3 DNA. The D gene is left open where the match is weak. A row's size may be missing; if present it is once, few, many or a size class.

v_gene: TRBV5-6; abundance: NA; len: 13; j_gene: TRBJ1-4; d_gene: NA; CDR3aa: CASSIRVNEKLFF; CDR3nt: TGTGCCAGCAGTATCAGGGTTAATGAAAAACTGTTTTTT
v_gene: TRBV9; abundance: NA; len: 16; j_gene: TRBJ2-3; d_gene: NA; CDR3aa: CASSSFGGRGADTQYF; CDR3nt: TGTGCCAGCAGCTCCTTCGGGGGGCGAGGTGCAGATACGCAGTATTTT
v_gene: TRBV27; abundance: many; len: 16; j_gene: TRBJ2-7; d_gene: NA; CDR3aa: CASSLYFSPGRYEQYF; CDR3nt: TGTGCCAGCAGTTTATACTTTTCCCCAGGTAGATACGAGCAGTACTTC
v_gene: TRBV3-1/TRBV3-2; abundance: NA; len: 18; j_gene: TRBJ2-1; d_gene: TRBD2; CDR3aa: CASSQPTSGLSSYNEQFF; CDR3nt: TGTGCCAGCAGCCAACCGACTAGCGGGCTTAGCTCCTACAATGAGCAGTTCTTC
v_gene: TRBV13; abundance: NA; len: 14; j_gene: TRBJ2-4; d_gene: NA; CDR3aa: CASSSSRAVNIQYF; CDR3nt: TGTGCCAGCAGCAGCTCGAGGGCGGTGAACATTCAGTACTTC
v_gene: TRBV5-1; abundance: NA; len: 13; j_gene: TRBJ1-1; d_gene: NA; CDR3aa: CASSRQGNTEAFF; CDR3nt: TGCGCCAGCAGCAGGCAGGGGAACACTGAAGCTTTCTTT
v_gene: TRBV5-1; abundance: NA; len: 15; j_gene: TRBJ2-7; d_gene: TRBD2; CDR3aa: CASSLLSGSSYEQYF; CDR3nt: TGCGCCAGCAGCTTGTTAAGCGGGAGCTCCTACGAGCAGTACTTC
v_gene: TRBV7-6; abundance: NA; len: 16; j_gene: TRBJ2-5; d_gene: TRBD2; CDR3aa: CASSSIAGAGQETQYF; CDR3nt: TGTGCCAGCAGCTCCATAGCGGGGGCTGGCCAAGAGACCCAGTACTTC
v_gene: TRBV19; abundance: NA; len: 16; j_gene: TRBJ2-3; d_gene: TRBD2; CDR3aa: CASRERLAGNTDTQYF; CDR3nt: TGTGCCAGTAGGGAAAGACTAGCGGGAAACACAGATACGCAGTATTTT
v_gene: TRBV11-3; abundance: once; len: 14; j_gene: TRBJ2-7; d_gene: TRBD1; CDR3aa: CASPEGADLEEQYF; CDR3nt: TGTGCCAGCCCTGAGGGGGCCGATCTCGAGGAGCAGTACTTC
v_gene: TRBV21-1; abundance: few; len: 21; j_gene: TRBJ1-1; d_gene: NA; CDR3aa: CASSNSDGWICPAGRGHRAFF; CDR3nt: TGTGCCAGCAGCAACTCAGACGGATGGATATGTCCCGCCGGCAGGGGGCATCGAGCTTTCTTT
v_gene: TRBV18; abundance: NA; len: 16; j_gene: TRBJ1-1; d_gene: TRBD1; CDR3aa: CASSPRRQGLNTEAFF; CDR3nt: TGTGCCAGCTCACCAAGGAGACAGGGGTTGAACACTGAAGCTTTCTTT
v_gene: TRBV28; abundance: NA; len: 14; j_gene: TRBJ1-5; d_gene: TRBD1; CDR3aa: CASSRTGGNQPQHF; CDR3nt: TGTGCCAGCAGCCGGACAGGGGGCAATCAGCCCCAGCATTTT
v_gene: TRBV9; abundance: once; len: 19; j_gene: TRBJ2-1; d_gene: TRBD2; CDR3aa: CASSKTGTSGRVLRNEQFF; CDR3nt: TGTGCCAGCAGTAAGACCGGGACTAGCGGGAGGGTTTTAAGGAATGAGCAGTTCTTC
v_gene: TRBV28; abundance: NA; len: 14; j_gene: TRBJ2-1; d_gene: TRBD2; CDR3aa: CASSPGGGTDEQFF; CDR3nt: TGTGCCAGCAGTCCCGGGGGGGGTACGGATGAGCAGTTCTTC
v_gene: TRBV7-8; abundance: NA; len: 14; j_gene: TRBJ2-7; d_gene: TRBD2; CDR3aa: CASSLTSSSYEQYF; CDR3nt: TGTGCCAGCAGCTTGACTAGCAGCTCCTACGAGCAGTACTTC
v_gene: TRBV28; abundance: NA; len: 14; j_gene: TRBJ1-4; d_gene: NA; CDR3aa: CASLAGGGDEKLFF; CDR3nt: TGTGCCAGCCTGGCTGGGGGAGGAGACGAAAAACTGTTTTTT
v_gene: TRBV3-1/TRBV3-2; abundance: NA; len: 14; j_gene: TRBJ1-2; d_gene: TRBD1; CDR3aa: CASSRQGSNYGYTF; CDR3nt: TGTGCCAGCAGCCGACAGGGATCTAACTATGGCTACACCTTC
v_gene: TRBV7-9; abundance: NA; len: 17; j_gene: TRBJ1-2; d_gene: TRBD1; CDR3aa: CASSLAPGQGTGYGYTF; CDR3nt: TGTGCCAGCAGCTTAGCGCCGGGACAGGGAACAGGGTATGGCTACACCTTC
v_gene: TRBV19; abundance: NA; len: 12; j_gene: TRBJ1-5; d_gene: NA; CDR3aa: CASSGQNQPQHF; CDR3nt: TGTGCCAGTAGTGGGCAGAATCAGCCCCAGCATTTT
v_gene: TRBV6-5; abundance: few; len: 11; j_gene: TRBJ2-7; d_gene: TRBD1; CDR3aa: CASGDSYEQYF; CDR3nt: TGTGCCAGCGGGGACAGTTACGAGCAGTACTTC
v_gene: TRBV2; abundance: NA; len: 12; j_gene: TRBJ1-2; d_gene: TRBD1; CDR3aa: CASKDDRAGYTF; CDR3nt: TGTGCCAGCAAGGACGACAGGGCCGGCTACACCTTC
v_gene: TRBV18; abundance: NA; len: 13; j_gene: TRBJ2-7; d_gene: NA; CDR3aa: CASSPGPSYEQYF; CDR3nt: TGTGCCAGCTCACCAGGCCCTTCCTACGAGCAGTACTTC
v_gene: TRBV11-3; abundance: NA; len: 15; j_gene: TRBJ2-3; d_gene: TRBD2; CDR3aa: CASSRLASGSDTQYF; CDR3nt: TGTGCCAGCAGCCGGCTCGCTAGCGGGAGTGATACGCAGTATTTT
v_gene: TRBV6-2/TRBV6-3; abundance: NA; len: 15; j_gene: TRBJ2-1; d_gene: NA; CDR3aa: CASSYGSQGRLEQFF; CDR3nt: TGTGCCAGCAGTTATGGATCTCAGGGGCGTCTTGAGCAGTTCTTC
v_gene: TRBV2; abundance: NA; len: 13; j_gene: TRBJ2-7; d_gene: NA; CDR3aa: CASSGGSRYEQYF; CDR3nt: TGTGCCAGCAGTGGGGGCAGTCGGTACGAGCAGTACTTC
v_gene: TRBV19; abundance: NA; len: 13; j_gene: TRBJ2-2; d_gene: NA; CDR3aa: CASSIQSGGELFF; CDR3nt: TGTGCCAGTAGTATTCAATCCGGCGGGGAGCTGTTTTTT
v_gene: TRBV6-5; abundance: NA; len: 14; j_gene: TRBJ2-7; d_gene: NA; CDR3aa: CASSYSRSSYEQYF; CDR3nt: TGTGCCAGCAGTTACTCGAGGAGCTCCTACGAGCAGTACTTC
v_gene: TRBV11-1; abundance: NA; len: 16; j_gene: TRBJ2-2; d_gene: NA; CDR3aa: CASSANRRMGAGELFF; CDR3nt: TGTGCCAGCAGCGCGAATAGGAGGATGGGCGCCGGGGAGCTGTTTTTT
v_gene: TRBV2; abundance: once; len: 15; j_gene: TRBJ2-7; d_gene: NA; CDR3aa: CASSQGGQPPLEQYF; CDR3nt: TGTGCCAGCAGCCAAGGGGGACAACCCCCCTTGGAGCAGTACTTC
v_gene: TRBV19; abundance: NA; len: 19; j_gene: TRBJ2-1; d_gene: TRBD2; CDR3aa: CASSTRGRGGKSSYNEQFF; CDR3nt: TGTGCCAGTAGTACCCGCGGGAGGGGAGGGAAGAGCTCCTACAATGAGCAGTTCTTC
v_gene: TRBV29-1; abundance: NA; len: 14; j_gene: TRBJ2-1; d_gene: TRBD2; CDR3aa: CSVETSEHLHEQFF; CDR3nt: TGCAGCGTTGAAACTAGCGAGCACTTGCATGAGCAGTTCTTC
v_gene: TRBV28; abundance: NA; len: 17; j_gene: TRBJ1-6; d_gene: TRBD1; CDR3aa: CASSFPLGTGVNSPLHF; CDR3nt: TGTGCCAGCAGTTTCCCCCTCGGGACAGGGGTTAATTCACCCCTCCACTTT
v_gene: TRBV5-1; abundance: NA; len: 14; j_gene: TRBJ2-1; d_gene: NA; CDR3aa: CASSLHGDYNEQFF; CDR3nt: TGCGCCAGCAGCTTACACGGAGATTACAATGAGCAGTTCTTC
v_gene: TRBV10-3; abundance: NA; len: 11; j_gene: TRBJ2-2; d_gene: NA; CDR3aa: CATANTGELFF; CDR3nt: TGTGCCACCGCGAACACCGGGGAGCTGTTTTTT
v_gene: TRBV2; abundance: NA; len: 14; j_gene: TRBJ1-1; d_gene: TRBD1; CDR3aa: CASSVQGGNTEAFF; CDR3nt: TGTGCCAGCAGCGTACAGGGGGGGAACACTGAAGCTTTCTTT
v_gene: TRBV6-5; abundance: NA; len: 13; j_gene: TRBJ1-2; d_gene: NA; CDR3aa: CASRLGVDYGYTF; CDR3nt: TGTGCCAGCAGGCTAGGGGTGGACTATGGCTACACCTTC
v_gene: TRBV15; abundance: NA; len: 16; j_gene: TRBJ2-1; d_gene: TRBD2; CDR3aa: CATSSTSGSSYNEQFF; CDR3nt: TGTGCCACCAGCAGCACTAGCGGGAGCTCCTACAATGAGCAGTTCTTC
v_gene: TRBV3-1/TRBV3-2; abundance: NA; len: 19; j_gene: TRBJ2-1; d_gene: TRBD1; CDR3aa: CASSRYRERGYRGYNEQFF; CDR3nt: TGTGCCAGCAGCCGCTACAGGGAGAGAGGTTACAGGGGGTACAATGAGCAGTTCTTC